This entry describes one T cell receptor (beta chain). Its target is unknown. The template was genomic DNA from peripheral blood, not RNA. These data belong to a study of T cell repertoires in aging, cancer and after chemotherapy. TRB rearrangements spanning V, D and J were amplified using mixed TRB-A/B primers. TCRdb reprocessed the multiplex PCR reads via MiXCR and lists one record per CDR3 protein. This table holds roughly 12,000 distinct CDR3 sequences, approximately 27% found once. Findings of the study overall: No conclusions about immunological memory after chemotherapy can be drawn from the repertoire data.

Germline V gives CDR1 DFQATT, CDR2 SNEGSKA (reference sequence). With 5 bases clipped from V and 1 base from J, the junction kept 3 bases outside the gene matches. There are 13 residues in the CDR3. The chain has TRBV20-1 and TRBJ1-1, with 8 nucleotides matching TRBD1. The sequencing input was blood. The receptor comes from a human donor with a blood cancer. For the CDR3, the DNA is TGCAGTGCTCGGACAGGGAAGAACACTGAAGCTTTCTTT. Translated: CSARTGKNTEAFF.